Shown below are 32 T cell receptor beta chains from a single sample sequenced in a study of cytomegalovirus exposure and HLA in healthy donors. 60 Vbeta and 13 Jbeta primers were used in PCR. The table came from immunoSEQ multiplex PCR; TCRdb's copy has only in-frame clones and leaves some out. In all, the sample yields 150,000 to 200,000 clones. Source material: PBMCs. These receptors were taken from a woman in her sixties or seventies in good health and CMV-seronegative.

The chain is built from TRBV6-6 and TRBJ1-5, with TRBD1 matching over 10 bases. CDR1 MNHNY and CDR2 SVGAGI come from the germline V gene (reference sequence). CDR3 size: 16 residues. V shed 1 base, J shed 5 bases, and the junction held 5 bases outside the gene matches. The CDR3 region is CASSYWGQGFDQPQHF. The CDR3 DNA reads TGTGCCAGCAGTTACTGGGGACAGGGGTTCGATCAGCCCCAGCATTTT.

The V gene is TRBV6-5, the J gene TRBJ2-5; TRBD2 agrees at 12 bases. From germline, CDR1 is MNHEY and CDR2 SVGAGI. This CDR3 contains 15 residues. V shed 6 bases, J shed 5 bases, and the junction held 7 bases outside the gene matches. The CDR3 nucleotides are TGTGCCAGCAGGGAGACTAGCGGGAGTTGGGAGACCCAGTACTTC. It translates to CASRETSGSWETQYF.

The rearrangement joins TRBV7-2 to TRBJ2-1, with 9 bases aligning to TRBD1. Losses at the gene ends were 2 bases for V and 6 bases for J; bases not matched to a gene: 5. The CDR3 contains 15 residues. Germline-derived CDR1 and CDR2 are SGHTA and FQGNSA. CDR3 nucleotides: TGTGCCAGCAGCTTATGGGACAGGGCCGCCAATGAGCAGTTCTTC. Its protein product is CASSLWDRAANEQFF.

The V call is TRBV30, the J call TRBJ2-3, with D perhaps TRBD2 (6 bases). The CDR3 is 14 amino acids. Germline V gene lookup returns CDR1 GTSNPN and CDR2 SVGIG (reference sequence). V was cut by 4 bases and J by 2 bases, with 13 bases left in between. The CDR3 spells CAWNPGRHTDTQYF. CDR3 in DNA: TGTGCCTGGAACCCGGGGAGGCACACAGATACGCAGTATTTT.

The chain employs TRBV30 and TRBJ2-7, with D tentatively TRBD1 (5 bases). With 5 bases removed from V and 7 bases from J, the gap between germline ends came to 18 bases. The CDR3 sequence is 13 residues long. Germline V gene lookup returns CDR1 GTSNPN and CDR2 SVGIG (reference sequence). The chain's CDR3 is CAWGWGRAGEQYF. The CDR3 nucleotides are TGTGCCTGGGGCTGGGGCAGGGCAGGGGAGCAGTACTTC.

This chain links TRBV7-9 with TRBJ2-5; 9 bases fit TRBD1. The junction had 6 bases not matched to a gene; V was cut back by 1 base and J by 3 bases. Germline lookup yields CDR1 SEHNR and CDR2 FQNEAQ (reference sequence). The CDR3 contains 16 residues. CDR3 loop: CASSLVYWTGEETQYF. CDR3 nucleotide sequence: TGTGCCAGCAGCTTAGTATACTGGACAGGGGAAGAGACCCAGTACTTC.

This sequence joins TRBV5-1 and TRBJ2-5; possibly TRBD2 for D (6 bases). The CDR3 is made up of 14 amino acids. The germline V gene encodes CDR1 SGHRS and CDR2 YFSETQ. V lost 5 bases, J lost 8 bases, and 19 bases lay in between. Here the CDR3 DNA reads TGCGCCAGCAGTCTGGAGGGGACCCCCAAAACCCAGTACTTC. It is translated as CASSLEGTPKTQYF.

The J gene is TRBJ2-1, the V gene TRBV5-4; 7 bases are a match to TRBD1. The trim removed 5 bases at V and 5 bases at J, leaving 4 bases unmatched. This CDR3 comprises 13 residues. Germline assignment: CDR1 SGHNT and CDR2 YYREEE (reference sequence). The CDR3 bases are TGTGCCAGCAGTAAAACAGGGGACAATGAGCAGTTCTTC. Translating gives CASSKTGDNEQFF. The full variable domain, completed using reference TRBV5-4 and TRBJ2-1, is ETGVTQSPTHLIKTRGQQVTLRCSSQSGHNTVSWYQQALGQGPQFIFQYYREEENGRGNFPPRFSGLQFPNYSSELNVNALELDDSALYLCASSKTGDNEQFFGPGTRLTVL.

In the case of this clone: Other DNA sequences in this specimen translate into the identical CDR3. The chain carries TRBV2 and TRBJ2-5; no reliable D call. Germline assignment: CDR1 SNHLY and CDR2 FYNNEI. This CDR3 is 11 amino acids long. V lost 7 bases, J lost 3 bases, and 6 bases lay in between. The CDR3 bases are TGTGCCAGCAACCGCGAAGAGACCCAGTACTTC. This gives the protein CASNREETQYF.

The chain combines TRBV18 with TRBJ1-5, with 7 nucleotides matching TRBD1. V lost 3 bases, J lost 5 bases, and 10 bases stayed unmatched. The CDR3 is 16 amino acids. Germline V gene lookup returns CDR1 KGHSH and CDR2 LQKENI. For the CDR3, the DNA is TGTGCCAGCTCACCCCGGGCAGGGGGTATAGATCAGCCCCAGCATTTT. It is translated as CASSPRAGGIDQPQHF.

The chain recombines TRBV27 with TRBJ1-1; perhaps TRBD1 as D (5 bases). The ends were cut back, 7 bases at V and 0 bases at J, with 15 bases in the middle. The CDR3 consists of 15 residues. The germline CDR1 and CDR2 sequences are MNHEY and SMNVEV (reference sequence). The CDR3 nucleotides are TGTGCCAGCATAAGGCAGGGTATTATGAACACTGAAGCTTTCTTT. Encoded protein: CASIRQGIMNTEAFF.

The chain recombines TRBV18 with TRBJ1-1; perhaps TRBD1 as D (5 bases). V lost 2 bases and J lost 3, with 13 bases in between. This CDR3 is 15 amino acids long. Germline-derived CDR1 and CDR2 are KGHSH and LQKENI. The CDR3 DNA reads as TGTGCCAGCTCACCATCTCAGGGCCTTGACACTGAAGCTTTCTTT. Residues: CASSPSQGLDTEAFF.

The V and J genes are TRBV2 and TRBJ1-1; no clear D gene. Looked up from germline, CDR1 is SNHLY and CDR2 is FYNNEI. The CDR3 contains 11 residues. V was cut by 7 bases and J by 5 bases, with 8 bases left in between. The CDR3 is CASILSTEAFF. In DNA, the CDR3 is TGTGCCAGCATCCTCAGTACTGAAGCTTTCTTT.

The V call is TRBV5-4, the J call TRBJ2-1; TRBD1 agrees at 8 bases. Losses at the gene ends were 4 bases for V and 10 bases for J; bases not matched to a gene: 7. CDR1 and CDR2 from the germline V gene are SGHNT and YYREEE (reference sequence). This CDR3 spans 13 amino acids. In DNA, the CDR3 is TGTGCCAGCAGCCCGGACAGGGCGCGGGAGCAGTTCTTC. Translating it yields CASSPDRAREQFF.

The CDR3 DNA reads TGTGCCATCCCTGGGGCAAATGAGCAGTTCTTC. Its protein is CAIPGANEQFF. This sequence joins TRBV7-9 and TRBJ2-1; a weak D match, TRBD1 (5 bases). The germline CDR1 and CDR2 sequences are SEHNR and FQNEAQ (reference sequence). This CDR3 region has 11 residues. Trimming removed 10 bases at V and 7 bases at J, with 11 bases between.

CDR3 coding DNA: TGTGCCACCGGTGGACAGGTGAACACTGAAGCTTTCTTT. It codes for CATGGQVNTEAFF. The chain joins TRBV2 to TRBJ1-1, with TRBD1 matching over 7 bases. The germline gives CDR1 SNHLY, CDR2 FYNNEI. The CDR3 loop spans 13 amino acids. V shed 10 bases and J 0 bases; nucleotides not matched to a gene: 5.

The CDR3 nucleotides are TGTGCCTGGAGTTATACGGGGACAGAACTGTTTTTT. It translates to CAWSYTGTELFF. The V gene is TRBV30, the J gene TRBJ1-4; TRBD1 matches 7 bases. CDR1 is GTSNPN, CDR2 SVGIG, per germline (reference sequence). V was pared by 2 bases and J by 12 bases, with 6 bases of the junction left unmatched. The CDR3 contains 12 residues.

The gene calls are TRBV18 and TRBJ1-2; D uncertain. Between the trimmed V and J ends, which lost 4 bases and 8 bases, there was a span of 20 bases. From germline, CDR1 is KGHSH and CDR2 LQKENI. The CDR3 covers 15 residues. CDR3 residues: CASSLLANGRNGYTF. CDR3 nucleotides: TGTGCCAGCTCACTGCTCGCCAATGGGAGGAACGGCTACACCTTC.

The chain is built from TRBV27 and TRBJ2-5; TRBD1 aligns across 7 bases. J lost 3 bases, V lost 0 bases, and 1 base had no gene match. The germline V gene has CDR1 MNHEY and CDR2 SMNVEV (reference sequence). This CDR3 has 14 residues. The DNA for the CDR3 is TGTGCCAGCAGTTTATCCGACAGGGAAGAGACCCAGTACTTC. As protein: CASSLSDREETQYF.

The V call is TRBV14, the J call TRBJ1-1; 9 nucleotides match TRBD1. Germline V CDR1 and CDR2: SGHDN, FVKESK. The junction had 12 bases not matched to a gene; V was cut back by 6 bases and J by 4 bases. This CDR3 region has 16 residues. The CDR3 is CASSTYTGTGFTEAFF. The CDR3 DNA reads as TGTGCCAGCAGTACTTACACCGGGACAGGGTTCACTGAAGCTTTCTTT.

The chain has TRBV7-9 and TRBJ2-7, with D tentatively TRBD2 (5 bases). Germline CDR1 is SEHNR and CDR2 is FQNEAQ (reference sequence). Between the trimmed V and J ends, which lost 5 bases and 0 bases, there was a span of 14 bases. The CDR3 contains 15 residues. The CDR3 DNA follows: TGTGCCAGCAGCCCCGTGGGGAGAGGCTCCTACGAGCAGTACTTC. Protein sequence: CASSPVGRGSYEQYF. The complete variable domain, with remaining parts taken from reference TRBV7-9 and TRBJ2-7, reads DTGVSQNPRHKITKRGQNVTFRCDPISEHNRLYWYRQTLGQGPEFLTYFQNEAQLEKSRLLSDRFSAERPKGSFSTLEIQRTEQGDSAMYLCASSPVGRGSYEQYFGPGTRLTVT.

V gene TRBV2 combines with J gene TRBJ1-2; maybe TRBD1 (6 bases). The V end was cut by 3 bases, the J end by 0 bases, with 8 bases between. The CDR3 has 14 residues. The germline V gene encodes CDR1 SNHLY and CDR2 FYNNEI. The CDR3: CASSEDRTNYGYTF. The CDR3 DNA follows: TGTGCCAGCAGTGAGGACAGAACTAACTATGGCTACACCTTC.

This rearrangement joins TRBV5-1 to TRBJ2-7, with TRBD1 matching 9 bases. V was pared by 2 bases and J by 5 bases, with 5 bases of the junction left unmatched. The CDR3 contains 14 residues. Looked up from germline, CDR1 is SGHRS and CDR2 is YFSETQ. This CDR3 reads CASSFTGTGNEQYF. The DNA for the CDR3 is TGCGCCAGCAGCTTCACCGGGACAGGGAACGAGCAGTACTTC.

In nucleotides, the CDR3 is TGCAGTGCTTTCCGCTACGAGCAGTACTTC. Translation gives CSAFRYEQYF. The chain combines TRBV20-1 with TRBJ2-7, with D uncertain. Trimming took 5 bases from V and 3 from J, leaving 5 bases between them. This CDR3 region has 10 residues. The germline V gene has CDR1 DFQATT and CDR2 SNEGSKA (reference sequence).

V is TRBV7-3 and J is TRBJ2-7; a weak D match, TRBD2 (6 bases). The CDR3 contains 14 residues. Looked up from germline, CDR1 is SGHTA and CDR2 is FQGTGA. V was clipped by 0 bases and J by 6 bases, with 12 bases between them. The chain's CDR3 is CASSLTRERGEQYF. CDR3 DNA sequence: TGTGCCAGCAGCTTAACACGGGAGAGGGGCGAGCAGTACTTC.

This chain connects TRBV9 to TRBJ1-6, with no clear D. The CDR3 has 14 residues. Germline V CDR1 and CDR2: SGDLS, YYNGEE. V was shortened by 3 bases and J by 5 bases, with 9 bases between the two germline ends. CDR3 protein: CASSAGGNNSPLHF. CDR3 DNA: TGTGCCAGCAGCGCAGGCGGGAATAATTCACCCCTCCACTTT.

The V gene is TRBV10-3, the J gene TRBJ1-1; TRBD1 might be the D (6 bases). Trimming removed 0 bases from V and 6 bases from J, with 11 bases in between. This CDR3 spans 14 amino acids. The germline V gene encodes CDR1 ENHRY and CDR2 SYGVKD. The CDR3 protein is CAISESKGGAEAFF. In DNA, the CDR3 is TGTGCCATCAGTGAGTCGAAAGGGGGGGCTGAAGCTTTCTTT.

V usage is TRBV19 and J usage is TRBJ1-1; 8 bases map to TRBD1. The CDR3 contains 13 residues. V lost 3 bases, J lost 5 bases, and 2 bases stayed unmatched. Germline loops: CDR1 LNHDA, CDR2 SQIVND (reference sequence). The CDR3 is CASSIRGQTEAFF. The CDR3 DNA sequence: TGTGCCAGTAGTATCAGGGGGCAAACTGAAGCTTTCTTT.

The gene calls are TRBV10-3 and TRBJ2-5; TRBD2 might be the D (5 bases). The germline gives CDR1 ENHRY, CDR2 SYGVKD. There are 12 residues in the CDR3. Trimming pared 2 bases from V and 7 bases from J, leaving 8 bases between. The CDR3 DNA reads TGTGCCATCAGTGAGACCGAGGGGACCCAGTACTTC. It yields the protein CAISETEGTQYF.

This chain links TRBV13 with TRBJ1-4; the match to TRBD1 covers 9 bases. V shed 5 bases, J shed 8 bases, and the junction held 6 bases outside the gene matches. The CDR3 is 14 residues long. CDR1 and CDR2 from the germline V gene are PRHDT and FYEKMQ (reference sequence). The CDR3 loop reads CASSLRTGAEKLFF. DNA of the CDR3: TGTGCCAGCAGCCTACGGACAGGGGCCGAAAAACTGTTTTTT.

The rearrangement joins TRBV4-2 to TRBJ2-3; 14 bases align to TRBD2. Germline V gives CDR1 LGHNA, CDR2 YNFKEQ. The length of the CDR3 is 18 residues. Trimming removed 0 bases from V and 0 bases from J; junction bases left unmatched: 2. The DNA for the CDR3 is TGTGCCAGCAGCCAAGATCGGACTAGCGGGGGGAGCACAGATACGCAGTATTTT. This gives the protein CASSQDRTSGGSTDTQYF.

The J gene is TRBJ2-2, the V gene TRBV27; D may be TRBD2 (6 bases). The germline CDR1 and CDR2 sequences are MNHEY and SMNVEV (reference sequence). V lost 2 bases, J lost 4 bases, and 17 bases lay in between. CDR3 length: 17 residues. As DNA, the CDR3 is TGTGCCAGCAGTTTACGGGCACTAGCACCATTCACCGGGGAGCTGTTTTTT. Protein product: CASSLRALAPFTGELFF.